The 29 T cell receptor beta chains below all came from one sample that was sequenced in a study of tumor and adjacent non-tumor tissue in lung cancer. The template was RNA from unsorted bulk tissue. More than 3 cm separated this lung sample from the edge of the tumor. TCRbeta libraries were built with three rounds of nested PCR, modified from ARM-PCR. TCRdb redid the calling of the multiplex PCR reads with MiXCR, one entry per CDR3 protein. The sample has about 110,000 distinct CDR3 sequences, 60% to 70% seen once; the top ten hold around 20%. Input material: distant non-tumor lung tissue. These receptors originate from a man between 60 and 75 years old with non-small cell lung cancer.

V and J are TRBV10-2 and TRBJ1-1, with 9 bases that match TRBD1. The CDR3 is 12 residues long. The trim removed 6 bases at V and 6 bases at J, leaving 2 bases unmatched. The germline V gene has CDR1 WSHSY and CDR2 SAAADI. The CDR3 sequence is CASRDRGAEAFF. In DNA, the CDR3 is TGCGCCAGCAGGGACAGGGGCGCTGAAGCTTTCTTT.

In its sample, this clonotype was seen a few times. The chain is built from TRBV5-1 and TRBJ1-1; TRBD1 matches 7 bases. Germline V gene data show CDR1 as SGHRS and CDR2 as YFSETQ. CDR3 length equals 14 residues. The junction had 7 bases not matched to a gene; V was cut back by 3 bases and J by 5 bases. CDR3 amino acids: CASSYTGAKTEAFF. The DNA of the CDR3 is TGCGCCAGCAGCTATACAGGGGCGAAGACTGAAGCTTTCTTT.

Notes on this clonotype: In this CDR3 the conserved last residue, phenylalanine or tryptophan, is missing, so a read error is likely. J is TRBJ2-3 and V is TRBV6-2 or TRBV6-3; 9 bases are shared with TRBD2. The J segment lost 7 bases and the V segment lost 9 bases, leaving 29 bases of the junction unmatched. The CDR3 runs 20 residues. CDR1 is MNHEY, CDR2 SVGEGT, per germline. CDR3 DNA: TGTGCCAGAATACTCGGACTAGCGAAAGAAAGAAGACAGAAGGGTCATACGCAGTATTCT. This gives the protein CARILGLAKERRQKGHTQYS.

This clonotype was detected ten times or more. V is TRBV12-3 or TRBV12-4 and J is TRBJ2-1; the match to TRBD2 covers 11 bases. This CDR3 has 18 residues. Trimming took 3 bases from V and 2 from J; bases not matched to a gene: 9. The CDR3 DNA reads TGTGCCAGCAGTTTGATGGCTAGCGGGGGGTTAACCTACAATGAGCAGTTCTTC. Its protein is CASSLMASGGLTYNEQFF.

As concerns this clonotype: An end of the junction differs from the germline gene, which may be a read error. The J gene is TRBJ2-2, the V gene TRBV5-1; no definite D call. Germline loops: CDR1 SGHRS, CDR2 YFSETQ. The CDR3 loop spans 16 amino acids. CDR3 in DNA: TGCGCCTGCAGCTTGGAAGGGTTTCCGAACACCGGGGAGCTGTTTTTT. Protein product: CACSLEGFPNTGELFF.

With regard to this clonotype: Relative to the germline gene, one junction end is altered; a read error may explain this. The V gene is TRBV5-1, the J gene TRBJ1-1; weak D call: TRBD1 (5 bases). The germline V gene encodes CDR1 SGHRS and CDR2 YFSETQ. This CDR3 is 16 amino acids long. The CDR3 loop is CASSYSLQGMNTEALF. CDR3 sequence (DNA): TGCGCCAGCAGCTATTCTCTCCAGGGAATGAACACTGAAGCTCTCTTT. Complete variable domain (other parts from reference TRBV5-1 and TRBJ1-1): KAGVTQTPRYLIKTRGQQVTLSCSPISGHRSVSWYQQTPGQGLQFLFEYFSETQRNKGNFPGRFSGRQFSNSRSEMNVSTLELGDSALYLCASSYSLQGMNTEALFGQGTRLTVV.

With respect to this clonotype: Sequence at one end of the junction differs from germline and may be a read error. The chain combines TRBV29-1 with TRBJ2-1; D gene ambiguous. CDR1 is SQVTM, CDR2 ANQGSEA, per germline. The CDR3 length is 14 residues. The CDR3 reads CGVDLGVSYNEQLF. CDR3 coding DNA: TGCGGCGTTGATTTAGGAGTTAGCTACAATGAGCAGCTCTTC.

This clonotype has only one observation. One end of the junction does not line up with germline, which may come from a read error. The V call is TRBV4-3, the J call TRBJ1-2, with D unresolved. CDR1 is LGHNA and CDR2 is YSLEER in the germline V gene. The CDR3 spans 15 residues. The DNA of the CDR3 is TGCGCCAGTAGCCAAGATACCGGGAAACCCTATGGCTACACCTTC. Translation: CASSQDTGKPYGYTF.

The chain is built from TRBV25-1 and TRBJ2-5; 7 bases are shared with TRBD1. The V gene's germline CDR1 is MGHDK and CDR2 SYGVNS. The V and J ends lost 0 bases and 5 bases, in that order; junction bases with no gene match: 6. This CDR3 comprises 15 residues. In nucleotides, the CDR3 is TGTGCCAGCAGTGAATATTTGACAGGGCATGAGACCCAGTACTTC. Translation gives CASSEYLTGHETQYF.

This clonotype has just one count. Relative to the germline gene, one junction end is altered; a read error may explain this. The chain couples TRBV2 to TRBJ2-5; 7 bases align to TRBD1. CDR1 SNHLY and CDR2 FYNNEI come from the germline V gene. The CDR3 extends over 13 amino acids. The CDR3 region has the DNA TGTGCCACCAGTGAGACAGGGTGGGAGACCCAGTACTTC. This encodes CATSETGWETQYF.

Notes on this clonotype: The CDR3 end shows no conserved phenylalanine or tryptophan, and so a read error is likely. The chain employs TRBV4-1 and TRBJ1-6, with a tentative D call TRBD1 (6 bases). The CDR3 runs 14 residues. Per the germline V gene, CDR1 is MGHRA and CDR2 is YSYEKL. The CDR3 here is CANSTTGNNSPLHV. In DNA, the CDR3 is TGCGCCAACAGCACGACAGGAAATAATTCACCCCTCCACGTT.

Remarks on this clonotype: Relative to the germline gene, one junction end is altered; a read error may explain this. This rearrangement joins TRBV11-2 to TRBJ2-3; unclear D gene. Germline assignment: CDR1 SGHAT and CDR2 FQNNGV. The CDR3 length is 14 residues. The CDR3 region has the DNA TGTGCCAGCAGCCTCCGGACCTCTACGGCTACGAAGTATTTC. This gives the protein CASSLRTSTATKYF.

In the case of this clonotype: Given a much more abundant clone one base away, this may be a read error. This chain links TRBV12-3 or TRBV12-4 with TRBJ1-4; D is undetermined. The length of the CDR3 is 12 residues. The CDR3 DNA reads TGTGCCAGCAGTTTCGGGGTTGAAAAACCGTTTTTT. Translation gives CASSFGVEKPFF.

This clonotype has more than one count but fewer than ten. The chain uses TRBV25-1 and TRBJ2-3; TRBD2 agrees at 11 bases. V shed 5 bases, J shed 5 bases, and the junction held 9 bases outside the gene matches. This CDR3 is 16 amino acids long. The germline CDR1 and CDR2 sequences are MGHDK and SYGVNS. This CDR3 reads CASSKIAGGPGDTQYF. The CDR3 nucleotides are TGTGCCAGCAGTAAGATAGCGGGAGGGCCAGGAGATACGCAGTATTTT.

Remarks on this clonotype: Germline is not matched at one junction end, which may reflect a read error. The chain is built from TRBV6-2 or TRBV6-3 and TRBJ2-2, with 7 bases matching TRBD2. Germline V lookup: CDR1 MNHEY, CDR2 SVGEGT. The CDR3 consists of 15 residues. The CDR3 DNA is TGTGCCTGCAGACGCTACGGGGGGAACACCAGGGAGCTGTTTTTT. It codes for CACRRYGGNTRELFF.

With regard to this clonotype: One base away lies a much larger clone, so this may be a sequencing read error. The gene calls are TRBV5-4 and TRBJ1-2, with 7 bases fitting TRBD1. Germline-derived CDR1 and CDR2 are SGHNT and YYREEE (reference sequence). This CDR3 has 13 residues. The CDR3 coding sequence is TGTGTCAGCAGGTGGGGGACAGCCCCAGGCTACACCTTC. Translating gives CVSRWGTAPGYTF.

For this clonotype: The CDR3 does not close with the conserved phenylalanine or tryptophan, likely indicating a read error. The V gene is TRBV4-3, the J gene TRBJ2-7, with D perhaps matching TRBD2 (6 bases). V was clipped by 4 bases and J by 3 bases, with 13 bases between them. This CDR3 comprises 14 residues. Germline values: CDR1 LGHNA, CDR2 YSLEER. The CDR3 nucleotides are TGCGCCAGCAGCCCGAAGAGGGGACTCTACGAGCAGTACTCC. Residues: CASSPKRGLYEQYS.

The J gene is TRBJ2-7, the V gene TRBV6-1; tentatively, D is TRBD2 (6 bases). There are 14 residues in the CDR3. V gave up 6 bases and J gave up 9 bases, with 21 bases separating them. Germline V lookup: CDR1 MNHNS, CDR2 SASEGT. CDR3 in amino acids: CASSAKTGELGQYF. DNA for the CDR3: TGTGCCAGCAGCGCGAAAACGGGAGAATTGGGGCAGTACTTC.

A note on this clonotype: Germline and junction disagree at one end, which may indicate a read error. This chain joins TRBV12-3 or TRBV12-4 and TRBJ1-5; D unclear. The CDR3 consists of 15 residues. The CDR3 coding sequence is TGTGTCAGTGATAGTTCCGGAAGGGTCAATCAGCCCAAGCATTTT. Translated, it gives CVSDSSGRVNQPKHF.

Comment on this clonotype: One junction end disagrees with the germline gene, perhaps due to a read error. CDR3 region: CVSNTGLFSADTQYF. CDR3 nucleotide sequence: TGTGTCAGCAACACGGGACTTTTCAGCGCAGATACGCAGTATTTT. This chain connects TRBV11-2 to TRBJ2-3; a possible D gene is TRBD2 (6 bases). Germline assignment: CDR1 SGHAT and CDR2 FQNNGV. The CDR3 has 15 residues.

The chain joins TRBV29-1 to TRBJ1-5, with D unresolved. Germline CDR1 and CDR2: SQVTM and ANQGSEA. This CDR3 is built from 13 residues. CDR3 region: CRVSNSDNQPQHF. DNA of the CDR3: TGCAGGGTGTCAAACAGTGACAATCAGCCCCAGCATTTT.

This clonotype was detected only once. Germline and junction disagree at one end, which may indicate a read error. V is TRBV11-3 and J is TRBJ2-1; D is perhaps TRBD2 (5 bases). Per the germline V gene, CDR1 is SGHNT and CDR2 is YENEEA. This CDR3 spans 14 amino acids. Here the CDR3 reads CASSPQSGCNGQFF. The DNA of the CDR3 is TGTGCCAGCAGCCCACAATCGGGATGCAATGGGCAGTTCTTC.

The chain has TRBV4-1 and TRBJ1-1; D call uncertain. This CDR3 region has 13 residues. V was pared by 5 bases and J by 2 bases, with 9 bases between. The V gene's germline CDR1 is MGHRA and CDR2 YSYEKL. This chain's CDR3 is CASSGPHNTEAFF. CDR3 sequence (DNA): TGCGCCAGCAGCGGGCCACACAACACTGAAGCTTTCTTT.

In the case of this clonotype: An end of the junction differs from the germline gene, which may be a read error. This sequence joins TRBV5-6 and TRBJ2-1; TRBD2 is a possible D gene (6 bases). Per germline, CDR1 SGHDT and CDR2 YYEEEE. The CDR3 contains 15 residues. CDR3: CASSLEASVYNERFF. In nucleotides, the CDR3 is TGTGCCAGTAGCTTGGAGGCTAGCGTGTACAATGAGCGGTTCTTC.

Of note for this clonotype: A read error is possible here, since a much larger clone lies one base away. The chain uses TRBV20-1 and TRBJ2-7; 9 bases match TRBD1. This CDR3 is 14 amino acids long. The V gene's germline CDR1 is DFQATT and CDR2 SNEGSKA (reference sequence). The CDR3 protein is CNAREPGQGNEQYF. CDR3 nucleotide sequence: TGCAATGCTAGAGAACCGGGACAGGGTAACGAGCAGTACTTC.

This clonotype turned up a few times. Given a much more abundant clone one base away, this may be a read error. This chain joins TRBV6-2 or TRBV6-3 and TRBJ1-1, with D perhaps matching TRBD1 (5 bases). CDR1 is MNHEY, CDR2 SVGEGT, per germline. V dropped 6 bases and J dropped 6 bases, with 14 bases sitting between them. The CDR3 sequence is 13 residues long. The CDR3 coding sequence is TGTGCCAGCAGATCAGGGCCATATTCTGAAGCTTTCTTT. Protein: CASRSGPYSEAFF.

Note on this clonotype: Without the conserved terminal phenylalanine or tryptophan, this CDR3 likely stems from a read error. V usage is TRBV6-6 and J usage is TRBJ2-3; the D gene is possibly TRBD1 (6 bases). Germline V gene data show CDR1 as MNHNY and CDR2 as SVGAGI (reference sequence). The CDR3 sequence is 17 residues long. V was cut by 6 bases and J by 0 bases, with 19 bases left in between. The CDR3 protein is CASRPYRDKVSTDTQYL. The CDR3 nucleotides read TGTGCCAGCAGGCCATACCGGGACAAGGTTAGCACAGATACGCAGTATTTG.

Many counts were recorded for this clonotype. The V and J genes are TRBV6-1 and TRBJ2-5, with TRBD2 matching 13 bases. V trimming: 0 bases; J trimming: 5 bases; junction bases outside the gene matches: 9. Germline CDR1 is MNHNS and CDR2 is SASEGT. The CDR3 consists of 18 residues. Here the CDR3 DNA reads TGTGCCAGCAGTGAAGCGCGGACTAGCGGGGGTTCGGGGGAGACCCAGTACTTC. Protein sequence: CASSEARTSGGSGETQYF.

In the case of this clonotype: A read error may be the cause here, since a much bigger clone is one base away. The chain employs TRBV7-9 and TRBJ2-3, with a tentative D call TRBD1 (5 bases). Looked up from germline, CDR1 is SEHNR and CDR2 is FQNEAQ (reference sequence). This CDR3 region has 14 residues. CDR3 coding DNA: TGTGCCAGCAACTTAGCCACAGGCCCAGATACGCAGTATTTT. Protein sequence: CASNLATGPDTQYF.